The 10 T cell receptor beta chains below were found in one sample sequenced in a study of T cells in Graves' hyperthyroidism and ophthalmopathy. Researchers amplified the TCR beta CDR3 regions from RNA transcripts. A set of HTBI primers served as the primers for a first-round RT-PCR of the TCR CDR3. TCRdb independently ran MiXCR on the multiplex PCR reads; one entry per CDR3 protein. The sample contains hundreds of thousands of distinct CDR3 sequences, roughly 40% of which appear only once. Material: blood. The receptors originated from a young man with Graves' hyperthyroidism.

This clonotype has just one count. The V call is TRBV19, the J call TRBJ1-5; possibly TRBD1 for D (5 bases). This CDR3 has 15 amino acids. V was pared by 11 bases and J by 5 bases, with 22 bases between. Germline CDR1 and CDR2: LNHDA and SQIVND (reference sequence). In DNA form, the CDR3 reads TGTGCCTGGAGTGTAGAATCGGGGCCAGATCAGCCCCAGCATTTT. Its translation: CAWSVESGPDQPQHF.

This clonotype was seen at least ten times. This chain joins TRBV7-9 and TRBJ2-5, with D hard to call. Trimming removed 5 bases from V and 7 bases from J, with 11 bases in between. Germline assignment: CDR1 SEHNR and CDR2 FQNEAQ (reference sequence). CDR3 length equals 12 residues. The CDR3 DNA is TGTGCCAGCAGCCCACGTCTGGGGACCCAGTACTTC. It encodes CASSPRLGTQYF.

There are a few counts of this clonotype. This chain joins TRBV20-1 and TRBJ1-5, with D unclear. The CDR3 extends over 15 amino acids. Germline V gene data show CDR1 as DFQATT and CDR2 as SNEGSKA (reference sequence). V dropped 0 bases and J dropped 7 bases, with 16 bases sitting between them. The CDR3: CSARDGGIEEQPQHF. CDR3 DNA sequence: TGCAGTGCTAGAGATGGAGGTATCGAGGAACAGCCCCAGCATTTT.

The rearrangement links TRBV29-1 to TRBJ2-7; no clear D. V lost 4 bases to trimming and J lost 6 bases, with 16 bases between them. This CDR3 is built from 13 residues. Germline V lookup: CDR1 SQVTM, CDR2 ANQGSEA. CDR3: CSVVPFRAAEQYF. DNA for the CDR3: TGCAGCGTTGTCCCCTTCCGGGCGGCCGAGCAGTACTTC.

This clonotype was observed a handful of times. Here the CDR3 DNA reads TGCAGTGCCAGAACCCAGGGGGAACTGTTTTTT. Translation gives CSARTQGELFF. J is TRBJ1-4 and V is TRBV20-1; 7 bases match TRBD1. The CDR3 runs 11 residues. V lost 6 bases to trimming and J lost 12 bases; unmatched junction nucleotides: 7. The germline V gene has CDR1 DFQATT and CDR2 SNEGSKA (reference sequence).

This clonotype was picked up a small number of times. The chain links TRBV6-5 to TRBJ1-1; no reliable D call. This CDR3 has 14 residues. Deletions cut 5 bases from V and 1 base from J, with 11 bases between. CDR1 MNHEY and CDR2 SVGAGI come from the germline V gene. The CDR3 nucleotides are TGTGCCAGCAGTGAACATTGGGGGAACACTGAAGCTTTCTTT. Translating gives CASSEHWGNTEAFF.

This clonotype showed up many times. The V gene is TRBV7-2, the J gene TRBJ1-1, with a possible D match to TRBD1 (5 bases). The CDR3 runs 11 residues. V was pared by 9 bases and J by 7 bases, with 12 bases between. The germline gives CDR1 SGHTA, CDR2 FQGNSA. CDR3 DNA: TGTGCCAGTGGGCGGGGGGTTGAAGCTTTCTTT. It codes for CASGRGVEAFF.

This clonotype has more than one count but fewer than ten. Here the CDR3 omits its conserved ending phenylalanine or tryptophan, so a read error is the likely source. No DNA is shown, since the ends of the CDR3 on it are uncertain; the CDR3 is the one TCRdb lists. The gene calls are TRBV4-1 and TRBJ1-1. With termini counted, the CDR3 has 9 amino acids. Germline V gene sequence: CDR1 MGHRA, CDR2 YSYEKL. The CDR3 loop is CAATQGSNL.

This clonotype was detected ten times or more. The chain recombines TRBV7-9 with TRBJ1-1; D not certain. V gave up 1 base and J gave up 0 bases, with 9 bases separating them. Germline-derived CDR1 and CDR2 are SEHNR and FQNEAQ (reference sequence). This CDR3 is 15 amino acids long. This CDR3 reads CASSLGMAVNTEAFF. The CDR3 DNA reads TGTGCCAGCAGCTTAGGGATGGCGGTGAACACTGAAGCTTTCTTT. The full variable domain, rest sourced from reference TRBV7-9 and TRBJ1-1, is DTGVSQNPRHKITKRGQNVTFRCDPISEHNRLYWYRQTLGQGPEFLTYFQNEAQLEKSRLLSDRFSAERPKGSFSTLEIQRTEQGDSAMYLCASSLGMAVNTEAFFGQGTRLTVV.

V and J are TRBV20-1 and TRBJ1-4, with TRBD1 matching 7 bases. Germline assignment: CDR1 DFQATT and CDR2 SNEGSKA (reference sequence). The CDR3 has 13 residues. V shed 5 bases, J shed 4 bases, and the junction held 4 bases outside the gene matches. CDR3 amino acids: CSAGDSHNEKLFF. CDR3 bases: TGCAGTGCTGGGGACAGCCATAATGAAAAACTGTTTTTT.